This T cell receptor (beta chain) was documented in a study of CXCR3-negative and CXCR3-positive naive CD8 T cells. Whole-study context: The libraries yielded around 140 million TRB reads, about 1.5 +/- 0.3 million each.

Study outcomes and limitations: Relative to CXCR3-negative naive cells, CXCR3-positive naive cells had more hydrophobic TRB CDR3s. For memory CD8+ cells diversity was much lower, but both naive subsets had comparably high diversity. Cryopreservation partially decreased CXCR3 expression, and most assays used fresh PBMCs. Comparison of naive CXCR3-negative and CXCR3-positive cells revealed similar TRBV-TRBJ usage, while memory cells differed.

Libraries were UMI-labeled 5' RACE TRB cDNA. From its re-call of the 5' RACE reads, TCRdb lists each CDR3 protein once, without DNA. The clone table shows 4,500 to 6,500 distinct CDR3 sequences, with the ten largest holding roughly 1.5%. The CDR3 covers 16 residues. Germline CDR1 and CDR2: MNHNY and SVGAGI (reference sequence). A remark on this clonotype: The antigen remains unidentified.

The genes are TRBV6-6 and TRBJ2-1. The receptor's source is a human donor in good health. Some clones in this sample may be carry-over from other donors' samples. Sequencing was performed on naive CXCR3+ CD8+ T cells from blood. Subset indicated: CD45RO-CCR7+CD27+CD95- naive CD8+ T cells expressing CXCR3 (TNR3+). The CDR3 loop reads CASSYMLSESYNEQFF.